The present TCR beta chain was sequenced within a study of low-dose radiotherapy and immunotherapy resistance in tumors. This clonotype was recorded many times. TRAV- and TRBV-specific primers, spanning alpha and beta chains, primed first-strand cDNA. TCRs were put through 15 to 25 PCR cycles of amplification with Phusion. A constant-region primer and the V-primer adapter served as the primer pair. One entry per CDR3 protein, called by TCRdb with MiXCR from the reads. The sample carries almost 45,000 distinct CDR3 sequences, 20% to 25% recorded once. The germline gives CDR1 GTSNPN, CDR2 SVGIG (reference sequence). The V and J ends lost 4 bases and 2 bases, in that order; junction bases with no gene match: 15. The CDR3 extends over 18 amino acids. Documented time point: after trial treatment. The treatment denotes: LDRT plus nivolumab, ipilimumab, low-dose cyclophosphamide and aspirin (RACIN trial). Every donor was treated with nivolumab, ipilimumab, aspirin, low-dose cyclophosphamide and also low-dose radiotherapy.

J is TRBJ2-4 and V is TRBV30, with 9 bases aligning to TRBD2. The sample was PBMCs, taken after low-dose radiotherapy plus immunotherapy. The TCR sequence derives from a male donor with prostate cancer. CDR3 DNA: TGTGCCTGGACCCTTAGCGGGAGCCCACGTCTCTCCAAAAACATTCAGTACTTC. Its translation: CAWTLSGSPRLSKNIQYF.